This paragraph covers one T cell receptor (beta chain) sequence. Its target antigen remains unknown. Base-call qualities are not available, and no considerably larger clone is one nucleotide away. The CDR3 starts with the cysteine, ends with the phenylalanine, and has 15 residues. Only CDR3 DNA is held: 45 bases, read in frame from base 1. The junction shows trimming of 4 bases on V and 1 base on J, and the gene matches do not reach 5 bases of it. From a lookup of the germline V gene, CDR1 and CDR2 are KGHSH and LQKENI. Related donors were used in the transplants with nonmyeloablative bone marrow transplantation, and mixed chimerism was transient in the human trials. Thawed PBMCs were FACS-sorted into unstimulated Tregs (CD4+CD25+CD127-), CD4+ non-Tregs (CD4+CD25-), CD4 cells and CD8 cells. Patients were 4 combined kidney and bone marrow transplant recipients from the ITN036ST trial, and only these trial subjects had samples available. Healthy control blood was separated into PBMCs by Ficoll density gradient and cryopreserved, and patient PBMCs were collected both before and after transplant.

For TCRbeta CDR3 sequencing, genomic DNA from the sorted cells was extracted using the QIAGEN DNeasy Blood and Tissue Kit. High-throughput TCRbeta CDR3 sequencing was carried out commercially through immunoSEQ, with PCR amplification with bias correction and internal controls included. As for how the authors treated the data: A unique productive TCRbeta sequence was defined by the CDR3 nucleotide sequence when primers matched, and otherwise by the CDR3 amino acid sequence together with the Vbeta and Jbeta genes. Sorting error was corrected by removing sequences shared between sorted populations at a frequency ratio of 2:1 or less, and the remaining shared sequences were assigned to the higher population. A sequence counted as donor-reactive if, in CFSE-low cells, the sequence had a frequency of at least 0.01% and was expanded at least 5-fold compared with unstimulated cells. Repertoire divergence was quantified by Jensen-Shannon divergence using the top 100 TCRbeta sequences ranked by frequency. For samples with multiple sequencing runs, sorting error was corrected in each run separately before the runs were combined. TCRdb re-hosts the immuneACCESS table, in-frame sequences only. Its copies lack some clones; in the studies checked, an unresolved V gene accounts for under half of them, and the cause for the rest is not known. The V and J calls and clone size are taken from that table; D and trimming were inferred from the DNA. The sample profile shows around 86,000 clones; 90% to 95% of them were found once. The ten largest clonotypes hold 1.6% of the sample.

The sample is drawn from a study of Tregs in tolerant kidney transplant recipients (dated by TCRdb to between 2018 and 2020). General notes on the study: Before combined kidney and bone marrow transplantation, this study identified donor-specific regulatory T cells using TCRbeta sequencing and then followed those same cells after transplant. Study-level results and caveats: Expanding Tregs with activated donor B cells appeared to identify the most biologically relevant and donor-specific TCRbeta repertoire. The study was limited by small patient numbers, and the findings need validation in larger populations and under other immunosuppression protocols. Because the PCR primers were changed over time for some patients, nucleotide-level comparison could not be performed across the samples from those patients. Donor-specific Treg expansion exceeded global Treg expansion in tolerant patients, suggesting antigen-driven rather than nonspecific expansion. Biological reproducibility was not examined directly, but technical replication error appeared to be minimal.

The specimen was CD4+ T cells from blood (PBMCs), collected 24 months after the transplant. The chain uses TRBV18 and TRBJ2-3; 7 bases in between match TRBD1. This sequence originates from a human patient who received a combined kidney and bone marrow transplant. Some T cells may have been brought in with the graft after a transplant. The DNA sequence reads TGTGCCAGCTCACTCGGACAGGAGGGCACAGATACGCAGTATTTT. It translates as CASSLGQEGTDTQYF.